Listed below are T cell receptor beta chains from one sample, sequenced in a study of CXCR3-negative and CXCR3-positive naive CD8 T cells. TCRdb reprocessed the 5' RACE reads, with one entry per CDR3 protein and no DNA. This repertoire includes around 26,000 distinct CDR3 sequences. The specimen was naive CXCR3- CD8+ T cells from blood. The source is a human donor in good health. Some clones in this sample may be carry-over from other donors' samples. The CDR3 runs from the conserved cysteine through the conserved F or W. Fields, in order: CDR3 protein, J gene, V gene, clone size. The size field is filled for only some rows; it gives once, few, many or a size class.

CASSFGGGYEQYF,TRBJ2-7,TRBV7-3,.
CSAQVGENEQYF,TRBJ2-7,TRBV29-1,.
CATSSARASADTQYF,TRBJ2-3,TRBV15,.
CASSIPGDTQYF,TRBJ2-3,TRBV12-3/TRBV12-4,.
CASRPGLAVNTGELFF,TRBJ2-2,TRBV12-3/TRBV12-4,.
CASSQETDVYGYTF,TRBJ1-2,TRBV14,.
CASSQDPLAGGPKDTQYF,TRBJ2-3,TRBV4-2,.
CASSDDMDRGNTEAFF,TRBJ1-1,TRBV6-2/TRBV6-3,.
CASSLHSVWVNTEAFF,TRBJ1-1,TRBV13,.
CASSLFRGTGGEETQYF,TRBJ2-5,TRBV28,.
CSVGGGGDTGELFF,TRBJ2-2,TRBV29-1,.
CASSPLLRDRSYEQYF,TRBJ2-7,TRBV28,medium-sized
CSVEEGGVGQPQHF,TRBJ1-5,TRBV29-1,.
CSAIVVGGRLDTQYF,TRBJ2-3,TRBV29-1,.